This is a list of T cell receptor beta chains from one sample in a study of T cell responses to AZD1222 COVID-19 vaccine. TCRdb's copy holds only in-frame clones and misses some; the assay was immunoSEQ multiplex PCR. The profile shows around 58,000 clones, around four fifths of them singletons. The sample here was peripheral blood, taken on day 0 of AZD1222 vaccination. These receptors originate from an adult in good health. Each CDR3 is given with its conserved first and last residue. Fields, in order: D gene, J gene, V gene, clone size, CDR3 protein, CDR3 DNA. The D gene is left open where the match is weak. Not all rows give a size; the values are once, few, many and, for expanded clones, a class.

>-|TRBJ1-1|TRBV6-5|-
CASSRLPDTEAFF
TGTGCCAGCAGTCGACTGCCTGACACTGAAGCTTTCTTT
>-|TRBJ1-4|TRBV28|few
CASKGGSNEKLFF
TGTGCCAGCAAAGGGGGGTCTAATGAAAAACTGTTTTTT
>-|TRBJ1-3|TRBV6-5|-
CASTQSTNSGNTIYF
TGTGCCAGCACCCAATCCACCAACTCTGGAAACACCATATATTTT
>TRBD2|TRBJ2-2|TRBV7-9|-
CASSLSGGRRAGELFF
TGTGCCAGCAGCTTATCGGGCGGGAGGCGGGCCGGGGAGCTGTTTTTT
>-|TRBJ1-2|TRBV24-1|few
CATNGGLGDGYTF
TGTGCCACCAACGGGGGCCTAGGGGATGGCTACACCTTC
>-|TRBJ2-5|TRBV6-5|-
CASSYTDGYQETQYF
TGTGCCAGCAGTTATACGGACGGTTACCAAGAGACCCAGTACTTC
>TRBD2|TRBJ2-3|TRBV7-2|-
CASSSVAGGRTDTQYF
TGTGCCAGCAGCTCCGTAGCGGGGGGGCGGACAGATACGCAGTATTTT
>-|TRBJ1-1|TRBV19|-
CASVRGGTTQAFF
TGTGCCAGCGTCCGGGGCGGAACTACTCAAGCTTTCTTT
>-|TRBJ2-7|TRBV6-2/TRBV6-3|-
CASSYGGTFGPSYEQYF
TGTGCCAGCAGTTACGGTGGGACTTTTGGGCCGTCCTACGAGCAGTACTTC
>TRBD1|TRBJ2-5|TRBV3-1/TRBV3-2|-
CASSPGQGVGETQYF
TGTGCCAGCAGCCCCGGACAGGGAGTAGGAGAGACCCAGTACTTC
>-|TRBJ2-2|TRBV5-1|-
CASSPGPNTGELFF
TGCGCCAGCAGCCCAGGACCCAACACCGGGGAGCTGTTTTTT
>-|TRBJ2-2|TRBV10-3|-
CATAASGELFF
TGTGCCACCGCGGCTTCCGGGGAGCTGTTTTTT
>-|TRBJ1-5|TRBV6-5|-
CASSYGGKSNQPQHF
TGTGCCAGCAGTTACGGGGGGAAAAGCAATCAGCCCCAGCATTTT
>-|TRBJ2-2|TRBV16|-
CASSEGAGVRTGELFF
TGTGCCAGCAGCGAAGGGGCAGGGGTTCGGACCGGGGAGCTGTTTTTT
>-|TRBJ2-7|TRBV11-2|once
CASSLGHSKYF
TGTGCCAGCAGCTTAGGGCACAGCAAGTACTTC
>TRBD2|TRBJ2-3|TRBV3-1/TRBV3-2|-
CASRTSGSPDTQYF
TGTGCCAGCAGGACTAGCGGGAGTCCAGATACGCAGTATTTT
>-|TRBJ1-2|TRBV20-1|-
CSASLPLTANYGYTF
TGCAGTGCTAGTCTACCGTTGACAGCAAACTATGGCTACACCTTC
>-|TRBJ2-5|TRBV2|-
CASSPTPLGETQYF
TGTGCCAGCAGTCCGACTCCCTTAGGGGAGACCCAGTACTTC
>-|TRBJ2-5|TRBV7-3|-
CASSREMAREETQYF
TGTGCCAGCAGCCGCGAGATGGCCAGGGAAGAGACCCAGTACTTC
>-|TRBJ1-3|TRBV6-5|-
CASSYSPVNSGNTIYF
TGTGCCAGCAGTTACTCGCCAGTCAACTCTGGAAACACCATATATTTT
>-|TRBJ1-5|TRBV7-8|-
CASSLGQRNQPQHF
TGTGCCAGCAGCTTAGGACAGCGCAATCAGCCCCAGCATTTT
>-|TRBJ2-3|TRBV19|-
CASSISGALTDTQYF
TGTGCCAGTAGTATCAGTGGGGCCCTCACAGATACGCAGTATTTT
>-|TRBJ1-2|TRBV2|once
CASSEGYGYTF
TGTGCCAGCAGTGAGGGTTATGGCTACACCTTC
>-|TRBJ2-1|TRBV29-1|-
CSVASYSYNEQFF
TGCAGCGTTGCCAGCTATTCCTACAATGAGCAGTTCTTC
>-|TRBJ2-1|TRBV7-2|-
CASSRDGLGEQFF
TGTGCCAGCAGCCGAGATGGCCTCGGTGAGCAGTTCTTC
>TRBD1|TRBJ2-2|TRBV9|few
CASSVAQGANTGELFF
TGTGCCAGCAGCGTAGCGCAGGGGGCGAACACCGGGGAGCTGTTTTTT
>-|TRBJ1-1|TRBV27|-
CASSHTWDTEAFF
TGTGCCAGCAGTCACACCTGGGACACTGAAGCTTTCTTT
>TRBD1|TRBJ2-7|TRBV5-5|-
CASSMTGGTGGNEQYF
TGTGCCAGCAGCATGACTGGGGGGACAGGGGGAAACGAGCAGTACTTC
>TRBD2|TRBJ2-1|TRBV19|once
CASTDKGTSGLGYRVF
TGTGCCAGTACCGACAAAGGGACTAGCGGTCTCGGGTACAGGGTCTTC
>-|TRBJ2-3|TRBV7-9|-
CASSLKPQGTQYF
TGTGCCAGCAGCTTAAAACCGCAGGGCACGCAGTATTTT
>-|TRBJ2-3|TRBV28|-
CASSFADTQYF
TGTGCCAGCAGTTTCGCAGATACGCAGTATTTT
>-|TRBJ2-6|TRBV18|-
CASSPNRSGANVLTF
TGTGCCAGCTCACCCAACAGGTCTGGGGCCAACGTCCTGACTTTC
>TRBD1|TRBJ1-2|TRBV5-4|-
CASSLGRGQGARGYTF
TGTGCCAGCAGCCTCGGGAGGGGACAGGGGGCGCGGGGCTACACCTTC
>-|TRBJ2-7|TRBV23-1|-
CASRQTGTNYEQYF
TGCGCCAGCAGGCAAACCGGGACCAACTACGAGCAGTACTTC
>-|TRBJ2-1|TRBV4-2|-
CASSQDRWGYNEQFF
TGTGCCAGCAGCCAAGATAGGTGGGGGTACAATGAGCAGTTCTTC
>-|TRBJ1-4|TRBV13|-
CASSYSGGLRVDEKLFF
TGTGCCAGCAGCTACTCTGGAGGGCTAAGGGTGGATGAAAAACTGTTTTTT
>-|TRBJ2-7|TRBV2|-
CASSDNYEQYF
TGTGCCAGCAGTGACAACTACGAGCAGTACTTC
>-|TRBJ2-5|TRBV7-6|few
CASSSPRGQTTIGETQYF
TGTGCCAGCAGTTCCCCCCGCGGACAAACTACGATCGGAGAGACCCAGTACTTC
>TRBD1|TRBJ2-7|TRBV5-1|-
CASSSRQGPHEQYF
TGCGCCAGCAGCTCCAGACAGGGCCCCCACGAGCAGTACTTC
>TRBD1|TRBJ2-7|TRBV28|-
CASSRTAGTGVYEQYF
TGTGCCAGCAGTCGAACCGCGGGGACAGGGGTTTACGAGCAGTACTTC